The table lists the clone carrying this T cell receptor (beta chain) with many counts. Its matching antigen is unknown. The record originates from a study of blood T cells in healthy people across ages. A sample-barcoded 5' primer and a J-beta primer mix were used in a second PCR of roughly 6 to 11 cycles. TCRdb fed the 5' RACE reads into MiXCR, producing one record per CDR3 protein. The sample has 800,000 to 950,000 distinct CDR3 sequences, roughly 50% seen once; the top ten hold around an eighth. CDR1 SQVTM and CDR2 ANQGSEA come from the germline V gene. There are 13 residues in the CDR3. Trimming stripped 3 bases from V and 4 bases from J, with 10 bases between. Study results and limitations: Changes seen in expanded clonotypes were possibly confounded by donor CMV status left unknown.

The gene calls are TRBV29-1 and TRBJ2-1; D assignment may be TRBD1 or TRBD2 (6 bases each). Sequencing used blood. The source of this sequence is a man under 40 in good health. The CDR3 loop is CSVEGGQYNEQFF. CDR3 DNA sequence: TGCAGCGTTGAGGGGGGACAATACAATGAGCAGTTCTTC.